This TCR beta chain came from a study of molecular identifiers for immune sequencing clone quantification. Study overall: The replicates split RNA from roughly 20,000 or 100,000 naive CD8 cells five ways and sequenced four.

Sorted inputs of roughly 19,000 to 1,100,000 cells, with 10%, 30% or 50% RNA, yielded naive CD8 libraries. Naive CD8 T cells were picked out by sorting for CD8+CD4-CCR7+CD45RA+. Each CDR3 protein gets one entry after TCRdb re-called the PCR reads with MiXCR. This sample has 80,000 to 100,000 distinct CDR3 sequences, with 20% to 25% found just once. Ten or more counts support this clonotype. Antigen specificity is unknown. This CDR3 contains 12 residues. V dropped 3 bases and J dropped 4 bases, with 6 bases sitting between them. Looked up from germline, CDR1 is SEHNR and CDR2 is FQNEAQ (reference sequence). General observations from the study: Effector cells kept over 97% of their molecules in clones above 20 RNA copies, while naive cells kept under 1% there.

This receptor was taken from a human donor in good health. Some libraries in this study had Jurkat cell RNA spiked in. V usage is TRBV7-9 and J usage is TRBJ1-1; D unresolved. Sequenced: naive CD8+ T cells from blood, with Jurkat cell RNA spiked in. Subset given: FACS-sorted CD8+CD4-CCR7+CD45RA+ naive T cells. CDR3 in DNA: TGTGCCAGCAGCTTCTCCGGCACTGAAGCTTTCTTT. Residues: CASSFSGTEAFF.